This entry lists 24 T cell receptor beta chains sequenced from one sample in a study of cytomegalovirus exposure and HLA in healthy donors. The primer mix had 60 Vbeta and 13 Jbeta primers. Repertoires were generated with immunoSEQ multiplex PCR, while TCRdb's copy carries only in-frame clones and drops some. The sample has over 150,000 clones, approximately 81% seen once. Sequencing was carried out using PBMCs. Receptor source: a boy aged 2-9 years in good health and CMV-seronegative.

CDR3 coding DNA: TGCGCCAGCAGCCAAGATCCCCTCTACAGGGGAGAGACCCAGTACTTC. Translation: CASSQDPLYRGETQYF. This chain connects TRBV4-1 to TRBJ2-5; TRBD1 agrees at 7 bases. V was pared by 0 bases and J by 4 bases, with 8 bases of the junction left unmatched. CDR3 size: 16 residues. CDR1 is MGHRA, CDR2 YSYEKL, per germline.

The chain has TRBV9 and TRBJ2-1, with 8 bases lining up with TRBD2. J lost 1 base, V lost 0 bases, and 3 bases had no gene match. The CDR3 runs 16 residues. Germline V gene lookup returns CDR1 SGDLS and CDR2 YYNGEE. The CDR3 DNA reads TGTGCCAGCAGCGTAGCCGGGAGGGGGTCCTACAATGAGCAGTTCTTC. The encoded protein is CASSVAGRGSYNEQFF.

The genes are TRBV5-1 and TRBJ2-2; D is ambiguous. The CDR3 runs 14 residues. CDR1 SGHRS and CDR2 YFSETQ come from the germline V gene. V shed 2 bases and J shed 1 base, with 6 bases lying between them. CDR3 protein: CASSLSKNTGELFF. Here the CDR3 DNA reads TGCGCCAGCAGCTTATCTAAGAACACCGGGGAGCTGTTTTTT.

The chain couples TRBV4-1 to TRBJ1-2; a weak D match, TRBD1 (5 bases). The CDR3 has 14 amino acids. The germline CDR1 and CDR2 sequences are MGHRA and YSYEKL. V was pared by 0 bases and J by 2 bases, with 7 bases between. The CDR3 coding sequence is TGCGCCAGCAGCCAAGATTCAGGGAACTATGGCTACACCTTC. This translates into CASSQDSGNYGYTF.

The J gene is TRBJ2-3, the V gene TRBV10-3; 13 positions match TRBD2. The V segment lost 4 bases and the J segment 2 bases; nucleotides outside the gene matches: 3. Per germline, CDR1 ENHRY and CDR2 SYGVKD. CDR3 length: 16 amino acids. CDR3 sequence reads: CAISGGTSGITDTQYF. The CDR3 nucleotides are TGTGCCATCAGTGGGGGGACTAGCGGGATCACAGATACGCAGTATTTT.

This chain joins TRBV18 and TRBJ1-1; D ambiguous. The CDR3 runs 12 residues. Germline V lookup: CDR1 KGHSH, CDR2 LQKENI. V lost 5 bases and J 7 bases, leaving 11 bases between the germline ends. As DNA, the CDR3 is TGTGCCAGCTCAAATAGTAATAATGAAGCTTTCTTT. Encoded protein: CASSNSNNEAFF.

The rearrangement joins TRBV12-5 to TRBJ1-5; possible D gene TRBD1, 6 bases. The CDR3 runs 13 residues. Germline lookup yields CDR1 LGHNT and CDR2 FRNRAP. V lost 1 base to trimming and J lost 10 bases, with 11 bases between them. As DNA, the CDR3 is TGTGCTAGTGGTTTGGCAACAGGGCTACCCCAGCATTTT. Translating gives CASGLATGLPQHF.

The V and J genes are TRBV27 and TRBJ2-3; a weak D match, TRBD2 (6 bases). Germline loops: CDR1 MNHEY, CDR2 SMNVEV (reference sequence). V lost 2 bases and J 0 bases, leaving 21 bases between the germline ends. The CDR3 has 19 residues. The DNA of the CDR3 is TGTGCCAGCAGTTTAATTGGACTCCGGGGAGGCCTAAGCACAGATACGCAGTATTTT. Amino acids: CASSLIGLRGGLSTDTQYF.

The chain is built from TRBV4-1 and TRBJ1-2, with D perhaps matching TRBD1 (6 bases). V gave up 1 base and J gave up 1 base, with 13 bases separating them. The CDR3 loop spans 16 amino acids. CDR1 and CDR2 (germline): MGHRA, YSYEKL. Here the CDR3 reads CASSQAPRTVNYGYTF. The CDR3 region has the DNA TGCGCCAGCAGCCAAGCTCCGCGGACAGTTAACTATGGCTACACCTTC.

The genes are TRBV4-1 and TRBJ2-1, with TRBD2 identical over 11 bases. The CDR3 is 16 residues long. Germline-derived CDR1 and CDR2 are MGHRA and YSYEKL. J was trimmed by 8 bases and V by 0 bases; bases with no gene match: 6. As DNA, the CDR3 is TGCGCCAGCAGCCAAGATCGAACTAGCGGGAGCTATGAGCAGTTCTTC. Protein product: CASSQDRTSGSYEQFF.

V and J are TRBV5-1 and TRBJ2-1; TRBD2 aligns across 13 bases. Germline V gives CDR1 SGHRS, CDR2 YFSETQ. The CDR3 is made up of 17 amino acids. V gave up 1 base and J gave up 2 bases; unmatched junction bases: 3. CDR3 sequence reads: CASSLPGLAGTYNEQFF. The CDR3 bases are TGCGCCAGCAGCTTGCCGGGACTAGCGGGAACCTACAATGAGCAGTTCTTC.

The chain has TRBV2 and TRBJ1-4; TRBD1 aligns across 7 bases. Germline CDR1 SNHLY, CDR2 FYNNEI. After removal of 8 bases from V and 7 bases from J, the junction contained 13 bases not matched to a gene. This CDR3 comprises 15 residues. The CDR3 spells CASAGGSGGIEKLFF. As DNA, the CDR3 is TGTGCCAGCGCTGGAGGATCAGGGGGAATTGAAAAACTGTTTTTT.

V gene TRBV11-1 combines with J gene TRBJ2-1; TRBD2 matches 9 bases. Germline V gene lookup returns CDR1 SGHAT and CDR2 FQDESV (reference sequence). The CDR3 runs 15 residues. V trimming: 5 bases; J trimming: 0 bases; junction bases outside the gene matches: 2. CDR3 DNA sequence: TGTGCCAGCAGCCTGACTAGCGGCTCCTACAATGAGCAGTTCTTC. Protein sequence: CASSLTSGSYNEQFF.

The chain links TRBV14 to TRBJ2-1, with D maybe TRBD2 (6 bases). V was trimmed by 1 base and J by 0 bases, leaving 10 bases between them. The CDR3 is 16 amino acids. Per germline, CDR1 SGHDN and CDR2 FVKESK. CDR3 sequence (DNA): TGTGCCAGCAGCCAAGCGGGGCGGGACTCCTACAATGAGCAGTTCTTC. As protein: CASSQAGRDSYNEQFF. Based on the CDR3 plus reference TRBV14 and TRBJ2-1, the full variable domain is EAGVTQFPSHSVIEKGQTVTLRCDPISGHDNLYWYRRVMGKEIKFLLHFVKESKQDESGMPNNRFLAERTGGTYSTLKVQPAELEDSGVYFCASSQAGRDSYNEQFFGPGTRLTVL.

This clone was counted only a few times. V is TRBV4-1 and J is TRBJ2-1, with 9 bases identical to TRBD2. CDR3 length: 17 residues. J gave up 4 bases and V 3 bases, and 10 bases lay outside the gene matches. CDR1 MGHRA and CDR2 YSYEKL come from the germline V gene. As DNA, the CDR3 is TGCGCCAGCAGCCATGTTAATAGCGGGAGTTCATACAATGAGCAGTTCTTC. Translating it yields CASSHVNSGSSYNEQFF.

This rearrangement joins TRBV7-9 to TRBJ1-4, with TRBD1 identical over 7 bases. Germline values: CDR1 SEHNR, CDR2 FQNEAQ (reference sequence). This CDR3 region has 14 residues. The ends lost 4 bases at V and 7 bases at J; junction bases unmatched: 6. The CDR3 is CASSWTGLGEKLFF. The CDR3 nucleotides read TGTGCCAGCAGCTGGACAGGTCTTGGTGAAAAACTGTTTTTT.

The chain couples TRBV28 to TRBJ2-7, with TRBD2 as a possible D gene (5 bases). The germline V and J ends were trimmed by 3 bases and 6 bases, with 15 bases remaining between them. Germline V gene data show CDR1 as MDHEN and CDR2 as SYDVKM. CDR3 length: 14 amino acids. The CDR3 here is CASSFRGSGIEQYF. CDR3 bases: TGTGCCAGCAGTTTTCGAGGGTCAGGAATCGAGCAGTACTTC.

This clone appeared a few times. The chain has TRBV5-1 and TRBJ2-3; D may be TRBD2 (6 bases). The V gene's germline CDR1 is SGHRS and CDR2 YFSETQ. The CDR3 has 14 residues. Trimming pared 0 bases from V and 3 bases from J, leaving 8 bases between. Written as DNA, the CDR3 is TGCGCCAGCAGCTTGGGACTAGGGACAGATACGCAGTATTTT. It specifies CASSLGLGTDTQYF.

This sequence joins TRBV20-1 and TRBJ2-7; D remains ambiguous. Germline CDR1 reads DFQATT; CDR2 reads SNEGSKA (reference sequence). With 1 base removed from V and 7 bases from J, the gap between germline ends came to 5 bases. CDR3 length: 10 residues. In DNA, the CDR3 is TGCAGTGCTAGAGCCCGGGAGCAGTACTTC. Translating gives CSARAREQYF.

This chain joins TRBV5-1 and TRBJ1-4; possibly TRBD1 for D (6 bases). The CDR3 has 16 residues. The V end lost 3 bases, the J end lost 3 bases, and 15 bases lay between the germline ends. The germline CDR1 and CDR2 sequences are SGHRS and YFSETQ. The CDR3 nucleotides read TGCGCCAGCAGCTCGACAGGCCAGGAGGCTAATGAAAAACTGTTTTTT. Translating it yields CASSSTGQEANEKLFF.

Concerning this clone itself: Compared with germline, one end of the junction differs, possibly owing to a read error. This sequence joins TRBV7-8 and TRBJ1-5; D is undetermined. Germline V lookup: CDR1 SGHVS, CDR2 FQNEAQ. The CDR3 runs 15 residues. Written as DNA, the CDR3 is TGTGCCAGCAGGACTGGGTGGGAGGGCAACCAGCCCCAGCATTTT. Translating gives CASRTGWEGNQPQHF.

The CDR3 protein is CASSSRDSYQPQHF. In nucleotides, the CDR3 is TGTGCCAGCAGCTCACGGGACAGTTATCAGCCCCAGCATTTT. The gene calls are TRBV9 and TRBJ1-5; TRBD1 matches at 7 bases. The CDR3 covers 14 residues. The V gene end was trimmed by 4 bases and the J gene end by 5 bases; junction bases not matched to a gene: 6. Germline V lookup: CDR1 SGDLS, CDR2 YYNGEE.

This sequence joins TRBV5-1 and TRBJ2-1; D is possibly TRBD1 (6 bases). V gave up 4 bases and J gave up 5 bases, with 13 bases separating them. The CDR3 runs 14 residues. Germline V CDR1 and CDR2: SGHRS, YFSETQ. The CDR3: CASSGRDTNNEQFF. CDR3 DNA sequence: TGCGCCAGCAGCGGCCGGGACACAAACAATGAGCAGTTCTTC. The full variable domain, completed using reference TRBV5-1 and TRBJ2-1, is KAGVTQTPRYLIKTRGQQVTLSCSPISGHRSVSWYQQTPGQGLQFLFEYFSETQRNKGNFPGRFSGRQFSNSRSEMNVSTLELGDSALYLCASSGRDTNNEQFFGPGTRLTVL.

V and J are TRBV7-2 and TRBJ1-5; D unclear. CDR3 size: 15 residues. CDR1 is SGHTA and CDR2 is FQGNSA in the germline V gene. V lost 4 bases, J lost 3 bases, and 13 bases lay in between. The CDR3 DNA follows: TGTGCCAGCAGCTCAGAGGGCGGATACAATCAGCCCCAGCATTTT. This sequence encodes CASSSEGGYNQPQHF.